The next 30 T cell receptor beta chains were all read from a single sample in a study of early T cells in non-severe SARS-CoV-2 infection. TCRdb re-called the 5' RACE reads with MiXCR, one entry per CDR3 protein. Among 35,000 to 45,000 distinct CDR3 sequences listed, 6% to 7.5% were seen once. The source material was whole blood, sampled at baseline. Source of these receptors: an adult who was a healthcare worker with PCR-confirmed SARS-CoV-2 infection or an uninfected control (not recorded which).

The table lists this clonotype with many counts. The DNA of the CDR3 is TGCGCCAGCAGCTTGACTAGCGGGATAGCCTACAATGAGCAGTTCTTC. Its translation is CASSLTSGIAYNEQFF. This chain connects TRBV5-1 to TRBJ2-1, with 10 bases that match TRBD2. The V gene end was trimmed by 1 base and the J gene end by 2 bases; junction bases not matched to a gene: 3. The CDR3 length is 16 residues. The germline V gene encodes CDR1 SGHRS and CDR2 YFSETQ. Full variable domain (outside the CDR3, taken from reference TRBV5-1 and TRBJ2-1): KAGVTQTPRYLIKTRGQQVTLSCSPISGHRSVSWYQQTPGQGLQFLFEYFSETQRNKGNFPGRFSGRQFSNSRSEMNVSTLELGDSALYLCASSLTSGIAYNEQFFGPGTRLTVL.

This sequence joins TRBV29-1 and TRBJ1-1; D may be TRBD1 (6 bases). This CDR3 is built from 15 residues. Germline CDR1 reads SQVTM; CDR2 reads ANQGSEA. The V end was cut by 1 base, the J end by 0 bases, with 12 bases between. For the CDR3, the DNA is TGCAGCGTTGAAGGCTGGGGGCGCGTGAACACTGAAGCTTTCTTT. Protein sequence: CSVEGWGRVNTEAFF.

This clonotype was detected many times. The DNA for the CDR3 is TGTGCCAGCAGCTTGTCTAACCAAGAGACCCAGTACTTC. Its translation is CASSLSNQETQYF. The J gene is TRBJ2-5, the V gene TRBV5-4; D is unclear. The CDR3 contains 13 residues. Germline V lookup: CDR1 SGHNT, CDR2 YYREEE (reference sequence). The germline V and J ends were trimmed by 1 base and 0 bases, with 4 bases remaining between them.

This clonotype was counted many times. The chain employs TRBV12-3 or TRBV12-4 and TRBJ2-1, with D unresolved. The CDR3 is 16 residues long. V dropped 3 bases and J dropped 0 bases, with 12 bases sitting between them. CDR3 loop: CASSFSPVSSYNEQFF. CDR3 in DNA: TGTGCCAGCAGTTTTTCCCCGGTTAGCTCCTACAATGAGCAGTTCTTC.

This clonotype was seen at least ten times. The genes are TRBV4-1 and TRBJ1-5, with a possible D match to TRBD1 (6 bases). CDR1 MGHRA and CDR2 YSYEKL come from the germline V gene. The CDR3 extends over 16 amino acids. The V end lost 0 bases, the J end lost 4 bases, and 13 bases lay between the germline ends. The CDR3 nucleotides read TGCGCCAGCAGCCAAGAGCCAGGGGCTCGGAATCAGCCCCAGCATTTT. Protein product: CASSQEPGARNQPQHF.

This chain uses TRBV10-1 with TRBJ2-1; 7 nucleotides match TRBD2. This CDR3 has 14 residues. With 4 bases clipped from V and 9 bases from J, the junction kept 9 bases outside the gene matches. Germline V gene sequence: CDR1 WNHNN, CDR2 SYGVQD (reference sequence). The CDR3 spells CASSGTSGLAEQFF. The CDR3 nucleotides read TGCGCCAGCAGTGGGACTAGTGGGCTCGCTGAGCAGTTCTTC.

This chain joins TRBV7-2 and TRBJ2-1; 11 bases map to TRBD2. Germline V gives CDR1 SGHTA, CDR2 FQGNSA. The CDR3 sequence is 21 residues long. V gave up 1 base and J gave up 0 bases; unmatched junction bases: 14. CDR3 bases: TGTGCCAGCAGCTTAGATCGTCCCCTAGCGGGAGGACCAAGCTCCTACAATGAGCAGTTCTTC. This encodes CASSLDRPLAGGPSSYNEQFF.

The sample holds many counts of this clonotype. The chain employs TRBV18 and TRBJ2-7; D tentatively fits TRBD1 or TRBD2 (5 bases each). CDR3 length: 13 residues. CDR1 is KGHSH and CDR2 is LQKENI in the germline V gene. The V end was cut by 3 bases, the J end by 3 bases, with 9 bases between. CDR3 protein: CASSPGRDYEQYF. CDR3 sequence (DNA): TGTGCCAGCTCACCGGGACGGGACTACGAGCAGTACTTC. The full variable domain, rest sourced from reference TRBV18 and TRBJ2-7, is NAGVMQNPRHLVRRRGQEARLRCSPMKGHSHVYWYRQLPEEGLKFMVYLQKENIIDESGMPKERFSAEFPKEGPSILRIQQVVRGDSAAYFCASSPGRDYEQYFGPGTRLTVT.

The chain joins TRBV18 to TRBJ1-1; D may be TRBD1 (5 bases). The germline V gene has CDR1 KGHSH and CDR2 LQKENI. The CDR3 loop spans 15 amino acids. V was cut by 3 bases and J by 4 bases, with 15 bases left in between. The CDR3 loop reads CASSPTTDSGTEAFF. CDR3 in DNA: TGTGCCAGCTCACCTACGACAGACAGCGGCACTGAAGCTTTCTTT. The full variable domain, completed using reference TRBV18 and TRBJ1-1, is NAGVMQNPRHLVRRRGQEARLRCSPMKGHSHVYWYRQLPEEGLKFMVYLQKENIIDESGMPKERFSAEFPKEGPSILRIQQVVRGDSAAYFCASSPTTDSGTEAFFGQGTRLTVV.

In its sample, this clonotype was seen many times. The chain employs TRBV27 and TRBJ1-1; TRBD1 matches 10 bases. The CDR3 has 16 amino acids. CDR1 and CDR2 (germline): MNHEY, SMNVEV (reference sequence). Losses at the gene ends were 7 bases for V and 4 bases for J; bases not matched to a gene: 12. The chain's CDR3 is CASKGQGGFGSTEAFF. The CDR3 DNA follows: TGTGCCAGCAAAGGACAGGGGGGTTTCGGATCCACTGAAGCTTTCTTT.

In its sample, this clonotype was seen a few times. The gene calls are TRBV18 and TRBJ1-1; 9 nucleotides agree with TRBD1. Germline V CDR1 and CDR2: KGHSH, LQKENI. The V gene end was trimmed by 10 bases and the J gene end by 1 base; junction bases not matched to a gene: 4. The CDR3 covers 13 residues. CDR3 amino acids: CATNRGPNTEAFF. The CDR3 coding sequence is TGTGCCACAAACAGGGGGCCGAACACTGAAGCTTTCTTT.

V and J are TRBV4-1 and TRBJ2-7; no clear D. The CDR3 is made up of 16 amino acids. Trimming took off 0 bases at V and 6 bases at J, with 18 bases between the two ends. CDR1 is MGHRA and CDR2 is YSYEKL in the germline V gene. DNA for the CDR3: TGCGCCAGCAGCCAAGATTTTCAAGGGTTAGTAAGCGAGCAGTACTTC. Its protein is CASSQDFQGLVSEQYF.

This clonotype is categorized as medium-sized (0.01 to 0.1%). The rearrangement links TRBV5-4 to TRBJ1-1, with D perhaps matching TRBD1 (5 bases). Trimming pared 4 bases from V and 3 bases from J, leaving 13 bases between. This CDR3 contains 14 residues. Germline CDR1 SGHNT, CDR2 YYREEE (reference sequence). The CDR3 loop is CASSTGHEYTEAFF. CDR3 bases: TGTGCCAGCAGCACCGGACACGAATACACTGAAGCTTTCTTT. Combining the CDR3 with reference TRBV5-4 and TRBJ1-1 gives the whole variable domain ETGVTQSPTHLIKTRGQQVTLRCSSQSGHNTVSWYQQALGQGPQFIFQYYREEENGRGNFPPRFSGLQFPNYSSELNVNALELDDSALYLCASSTGHEYTEAFFGQGTRLTVV.

The chain joins TRBV29-1 to TRBJ2-7, with D unclear. Trimming shortened V by 4 bases and J by 0 bases, and 13 bases separated the two germline ends. CDR1 is SQVTM, CDR2 ANQGSEA, per germline. The CDR3 is made up of 14 amino acids. Written as DNA, the CDR3 is TGCAGCGTTGGGGTGTTAGGAAACTCCTACGAGCAGTACTTC. Translation: CSVGVLGNSYEQYF.

The chain joins TRBV18 to TRBJ2-5; no clear D gene. The V end lost 2 bases, the J end lost 2 bases, and 6 bases lay between the germline ends. The CDR3 length is 13 residues. Germline lookup yields CDR1 KGHSH and CDR2 LQKENI. The CDR3 loop reads CASSPGVQETQYF. CDR3 bases: TGTGCCAGCTCACCAGGGGTTCAAGAGACCCAGTACTTC.

This clonotype was observed a few times. The rearrangement joins TRBV6-6 to TRBJ2-5; D remains ambiguous. Trimming removed 6 bases from V and 1 base from J, with 9 bases in between. CDR3 size: 13 residues. Germline lookup yields CDR1 MNHNY and CDR2 SVGAGI (reference sequence). As DNA, the CDR3 is TGTGCCAGCAGCCCCCGGCCCCAAGAGACCCAGTACTTC. Its protein is CASSPRPQETQYF.

In this sample, this clonotype turned up a few times. The chain couples TRBV6-6 to TRBJ2-5; 9 positions match TRBD2. The CDR3 sequence is 16 residues long. Trimming took 1 base from V and 4 from J; bases not matched to a gene: 7. CDR1 MNHNY and CDR2 SVGAGI come from the germline V gene (reference sequence). The CDR3 region is CASSYFAGGPGETQYF. The CDR3 DNA follows: TGTGCCAGCAGTTACTTTGCGGGAGGGCCCGGAGAGACCCAGTACTTC.

This clonotype was found a few times. The chain combines TRBV7-6 with TRBJ2-2; D not certain. CDR3 length equals 14 residues. Looked up from germline, CDR1 is SGHVS and CDR2 is FNYEAQ. Trimming removed 1 base at V and 0 bases at J, with 3 bases between. The CDR3 coding sequence is TGTGCCAGCAGCTTAGGCGCGAACACCGGGGAGCTGTTTTTT. This encodes CASSLGANTGELFF.

This clonotype has just a few counts. The J gene is TRBJ1-2, the V gene TRBV29-1; TRBD1 is a possible D gene (5 bases). Germline V gives CDR1 SQVTM, CDR2 ANQGSEA. V was pared by 2 bases and J by 3 bases, with 19 bases between. The length of the CDR3 is 16 residues. The CDR3, as DNA: TGCAGCGTTGAAAGGCGAGGGGAAGGGGACGACTATGGCTACACCTTC. Translation gives CSVERRGEGDDYGYTF. Drawing the rest from reference TRBV29-1 and TRBJ1-2, the complete variable domain is SAVISQKPSRDICQRGTSLTIQCQVDSQVTMMFWYRQQPGQSLTLIATANQGSEATYESGFVIDKFPISRPNLTFSTLTVSNMSPEDSSIYLCSVERRGEGDDYGYTFGSGTRLTVV.

This clonotype was detected ten times or more. The chain employs TRBV7-9 and TRBJ2-7; D is undetermined. Germline loops: CDR1 SEHNR, CDR2 FQNEAQ (reference sequence). The CDR3 covers 11 residues. Trimming shortened V by 5 bases and J by 7 bases, and 9 bases separated the two germline ends. The CDR3 protein is CASSQQVEQYF. Written as DNA, the CDR3 is TGTGCCAGCAGCCAGCAGGTAGAGCAGTACTTC. Supplemented by reference TRBV7-9 and TRBJ2-7, the full variable domain reads DTGVSQNPRHKITKRGQNVTFRCDPISEHNRLYWYRQTLGQGPEFLTYFQNEAQLEKSRLLSDRFSAERPKGSFSTLEIQRTEQGDSAMYLCASSQQVEQYFGPGTRLTVT.

This clonotype was counted at least ten times. The V gene is TRBV18, the J gene TRBJ2-7, with 7 bases fitting TRBD2. The V and J ends lost 0 bases and 2 bases, in that order; junction bases with no gene match: 1. The V gene's germline CDR1 is KGHSH and CDR2 LQKENI. There are 14 residues in the CDR3. The CDR3 DNA reads as TGTGCCAGCTCACCACCGACTAGCACCTACGAGCAGTACTTC. It yields the protein CASSPPTSTYEQYF.

This clonotype has more than one count but fewer than ten. This chain uses TRBV7-2 with TRBJ1-5; D is ambiguous. Germline V lookup: CDR1 SGHTA, CDR2 FQGNSA. This CDR3 has 12 residues. Trimming took 7 bases from V and 6 from J, leaving 10 bases between them. In DNA, the CDR3 is TGTGCCAGCAACAACCTCGGTCAGCCCCAGCATTTT. Translating it yields CASNNLGQPQHF.

This clonotype has a count of ten or more. The rearrangement uses TRBV7-9 and TRBJ2-5; possible D gene TRBD2, 6 bases. The V gene's germline CDR1 is SEHNR and CDR2 FQNEAQ (reference sequence). The CDR3 runs 15 residues. Trimming removed 2 bases from V and 1 base from J, with 11 bases in between. CDR3 nucleotide sequence: TGTGCCAGCAGCTTATGGGCGGGGTTCCAAGAGACCCAGTACTTC. This gives the protein CASSLWAGFQETQYF.

The sample holds many counts of this clonotype. V gene TRBV7-3 combines with J gene TRBJ1-1, with D unresolved. The CDR3 is 14 amino acids. Germline values: CDR1 SGHTA, CDR2 FQGTGA. Trimming stripped 1 base from V and 1 base from J, with 7 bases between. Here the CDR3 reads CASSLSPKNTEAFF. The CDR3 DNA sequence: TGTGCCAGCAGCTTAAGCCCTAAGAACACTGAAGCTTTCTTT.

This clonotype has just one count. A much larger clone is a single base away; this may be a read error. The chain combines TRBV7-2 with TRBJ2-2; no definite D call. Trimming left V 1 base short and J 1 base short, with 7 bases between. Looked up from germline, CDR1 is SGHTA and CDR2 is FQGNSA. The CDR3 loop spans 15 amino acids. CDR3 sequence reads: CASSLDYVNTGELFF. The CDR3 DNA reads as TGTGCCAGCAGCTTAGACTACGTGAACACCGGGGAGCTGTTTTTT.

In its sample, this clonotype was seen many times. The J gene is TRBJ1-5, the V gene TRBV6-2 or TRBV6-3; D remains ambiguous. Trimming removed 7 bases from V and 7 bases from J, with 17 bases in between. The CDR3 has 14 residues. The germline gives CDR1 MNHEY, CDR2 SVGEGT. Written as DNA, the CDR3 is TGTGCCAGCACCCTACGCGGCGTCGGACAGCCCCAGCATTTT. Protein: CASTLRGVGQPQHF.

Judged by abundance, this clonotype is medium-sized. The chain has TRBV20-1 and TRBJ2-3; D remains unclear. Germline lookup yields CDR1 DFQATT and CDR2 SNEGSKA (reference sequence). V was cut by 1 base and J by 3 bases, with 11 bases left in between. The CDR3 contains 14 residues. The CDR3 is CSARGVGRTDTQYF. The DNA for the CDR3 is TGCAGTGCTAGAGGAGTTGGACGGACAGATACGCAGTATTTT.

This clonotype was detected ten times or more. The gene calls are TRBV21-1 and TRBJ2-5; the table's D call, TRBD2, has no DNA check behind it. TRBV21-1 is a pseudogene segment. This CDR3 is 14 amino acids long. This CDR3 is CASRTSGRQETQYF. The CDR3 DNA is TGTGCCAGCAGGACTAGCGGGAGACAAGAGACCCAGTACTTC.

This clonotype was observed at least ten times. This chain connects TRBV29-1 to TRBJ2-6; 7 bases match TRBD2. This CDR3 spans 14 amino acids. The germline CDR1 and CDR2 sequences are SQVTM and ANQGSEA. The trim removed 6 bases at V and 2 bases at J, leaving 4 bases unmatched. CDR3 residues: CSVSGRAGANVLTF. The CDR3 DNA reads TGCAGCGTGAGTGGGAGGGCTGGGGCCAACGTCCTGACTTTC.

In this sample, this clonotype turned up a few times. CDR3 DNA sequence: TGTGCCAGCAGTTTAGCGGGAAGCTACAATGAGCAGTTCTTC. Translating it yields CASSLAGSYNEQFF. The J gene is TRBJ2-1, the V gene TRBV6-2 or TRBV6-3; 8 bases map to TRBD2. V gave up 4 bases and J gave up 3 bases; unmatched junction bases: 2. This CDR3 is built from 14 residues. Germline values: CDR1 MNHEY, CDR2 SVGEGT.